The TCR beta chain described here comes from a study of Ad26.COV2.S vaccination and SARS-CoV-2 variants. Study-wide points: Marked by substantial breadth, spike-specific CD8+ and CD4+ T cell responses were reportedly seen after vaccination. Total T cell responses may have been underestimated by the TCR breadth and depth analyses. It was found that vaccine and placebo recipients had similar non-spike TCR breadth.

In regard to this clone: The antigen is unknown.

Some clones are missing from TCRdb's copy, which holds only in-frame ones; the method was immunoSEQ multiplex PCR. The sample comprises around 310,000 clones, roughly 90% of which are singletons, and around 5.5% rests with the top ten. Germline V gene sequence: CDR1 SGHRS, CDR2 YFSETQ. With 4 bases clipped from V and 4 bases from J, the junction kept 11 bases outside the gene matches. The CDR3 is 17 residues long. The treatment denotes: some 19 received Ad26.COV2.S at low or high dose, single or two shots; roughly five received placebo; per-sample allocation not given. Day 63 following the first vaccine or placebo injection was when the samples were taken.

The sample here was peripheral blood, taken in a trial of Ad26.COV2.S vaccine versus placebo. The clonotype originates from a person aged 18-65 years who received the Ad26.COV2.S COVID-19 vaccine or a placebo. The chain is built from TRBV5-1 and TRBJ2-2, with 9 positions matching TRBD2. The CDR3 sequence: CASSPLPLAGLTGELFF. DNA for the CDR3: TGCGCCAGCAGCCCCCTCCCCCTAGCGGGACTCACCGGGGAGCTGTTTTTT.